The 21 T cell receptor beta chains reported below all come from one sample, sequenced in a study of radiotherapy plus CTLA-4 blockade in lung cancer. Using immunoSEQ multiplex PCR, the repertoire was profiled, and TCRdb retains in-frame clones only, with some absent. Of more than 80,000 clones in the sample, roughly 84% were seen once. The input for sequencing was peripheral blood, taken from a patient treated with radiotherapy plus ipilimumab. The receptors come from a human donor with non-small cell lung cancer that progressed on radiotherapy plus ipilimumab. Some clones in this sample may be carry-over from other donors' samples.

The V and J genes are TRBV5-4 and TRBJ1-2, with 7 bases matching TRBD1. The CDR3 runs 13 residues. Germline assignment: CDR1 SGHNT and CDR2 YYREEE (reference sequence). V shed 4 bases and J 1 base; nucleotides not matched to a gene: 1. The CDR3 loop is CASSRDSNYGYTF. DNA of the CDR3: TGTGCCAGCAGCCGGGACAGTAACTATGGCTACACCTTC.

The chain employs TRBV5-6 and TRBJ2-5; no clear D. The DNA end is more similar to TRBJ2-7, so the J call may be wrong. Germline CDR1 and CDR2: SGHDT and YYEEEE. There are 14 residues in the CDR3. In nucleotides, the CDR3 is TGTGCCAGCAGCTTAGGTCTCCTTGGATACGAGCAGTACTTC. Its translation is CASSLGLLGYEQYF.

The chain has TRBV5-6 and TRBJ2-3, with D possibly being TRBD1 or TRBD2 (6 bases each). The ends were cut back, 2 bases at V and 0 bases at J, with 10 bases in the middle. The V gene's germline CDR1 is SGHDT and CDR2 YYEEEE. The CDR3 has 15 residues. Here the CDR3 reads CASSFGGPSTDTQYF. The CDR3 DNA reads TGTGCCAGCAGCTTTGGGGGGCCTAGCACAGATACGCAGTATTTT.

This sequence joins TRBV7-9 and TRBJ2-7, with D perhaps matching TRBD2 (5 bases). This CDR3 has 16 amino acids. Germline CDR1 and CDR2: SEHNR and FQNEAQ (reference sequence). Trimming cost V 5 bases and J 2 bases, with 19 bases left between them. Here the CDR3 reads CASSLSLGREAYEQYF. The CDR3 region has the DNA TGTGCCAGCAGCCTCTCTCTAGGACGGGAAGCCTACGAGCAGTACTTC.

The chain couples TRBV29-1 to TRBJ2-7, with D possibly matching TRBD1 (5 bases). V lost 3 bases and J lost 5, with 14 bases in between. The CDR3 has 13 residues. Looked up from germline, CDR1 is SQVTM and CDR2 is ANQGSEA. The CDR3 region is CSVDGQGINEQYF. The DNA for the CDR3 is TGCAGCGTTGATGGGCAGGGTATAAACGAGCAGTACTTC.

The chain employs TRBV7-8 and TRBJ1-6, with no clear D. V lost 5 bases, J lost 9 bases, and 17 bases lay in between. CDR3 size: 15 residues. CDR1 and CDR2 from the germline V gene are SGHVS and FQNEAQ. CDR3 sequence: CASSPRFGDSSPLHF. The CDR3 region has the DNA TGTGCCAGCAGCCCAAGATTTGGGGATAGTTCACCCCTCCACTTT.

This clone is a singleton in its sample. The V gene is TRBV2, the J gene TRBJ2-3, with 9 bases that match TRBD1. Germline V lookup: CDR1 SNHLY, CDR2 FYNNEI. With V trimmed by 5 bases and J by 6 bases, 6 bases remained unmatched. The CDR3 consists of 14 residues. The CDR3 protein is CASSRTGVRDTQYF. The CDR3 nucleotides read TGTGCCAGCAGTCGGACAGGGGTGAGGGATACGCAGTATTTT.

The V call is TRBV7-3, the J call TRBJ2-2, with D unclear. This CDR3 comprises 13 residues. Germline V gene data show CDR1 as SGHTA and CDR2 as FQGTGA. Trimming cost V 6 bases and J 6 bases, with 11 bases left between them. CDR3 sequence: CASSEQLPGELFF. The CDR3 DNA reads TGTGCCAGCAGTGAACAGCTCCCCGGGGAGCTGTTTTTT. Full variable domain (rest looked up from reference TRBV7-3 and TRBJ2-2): GAGVSQTPSNKVTEKGKYVELRCDPISGHTALYWYRQSLGQGPEFLIYFQGTGAADDSGLPNDRFFAVRPEGSVSTLKIQRTERGDSAVYLCASSEQLPGELFFGEGSRLTVL.

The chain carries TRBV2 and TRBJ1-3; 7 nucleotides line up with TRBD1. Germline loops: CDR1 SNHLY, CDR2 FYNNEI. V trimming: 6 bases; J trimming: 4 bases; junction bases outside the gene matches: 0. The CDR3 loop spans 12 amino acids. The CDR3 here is CASRDRGNTIYF. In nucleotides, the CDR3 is TGTGCCAGCAGGGACAGGGGAAACACCATATATTTT. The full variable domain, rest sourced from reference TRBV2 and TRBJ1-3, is EPEVTQTPSHQVTQMGQEVILRCVPISNHLYFYWYRQILGQKVEFLVSFYNNEISEKSEIFDDQFSVERPDGSNFTLKIRSTKLEDSAMYFCASRDRGNTIYFGEGSWLTVV.

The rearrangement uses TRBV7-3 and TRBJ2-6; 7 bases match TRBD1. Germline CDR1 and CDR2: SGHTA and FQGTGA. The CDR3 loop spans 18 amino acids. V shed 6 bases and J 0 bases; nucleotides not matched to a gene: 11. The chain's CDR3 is CASRERDSYLSGANVLTF. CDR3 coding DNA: TGTGCCAGCAGGGAAAGGGACAGCTACCTCTCTGGGGCCAACGTCCTGACTTTC.

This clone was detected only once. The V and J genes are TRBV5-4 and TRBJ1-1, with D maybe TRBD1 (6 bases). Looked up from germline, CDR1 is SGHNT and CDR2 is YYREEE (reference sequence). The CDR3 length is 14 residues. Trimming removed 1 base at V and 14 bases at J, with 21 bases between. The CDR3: CASSLFRQERKFFF. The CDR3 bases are TGTGCCAGCAGCTTGTTCCGACAGGAGAGGAAATTCTTCTTT.

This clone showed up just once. The CDR3 bases are TGTGCCACCAGCAGAGCGGCAGAAGCAAACGAGGAGCAGTACTTC. Amino acid sequence: CATSRAAEANEEQYF. The chain recombines TRBV15 with TRBJ2-7, with D hard to call. Trimming removed 1 base at V and 7 bases at J, with 17 bases between. Germline V CDR1 and CDR2: LNHNV, YYDKDF (reference sequence). This CDR3 has 15 residues.

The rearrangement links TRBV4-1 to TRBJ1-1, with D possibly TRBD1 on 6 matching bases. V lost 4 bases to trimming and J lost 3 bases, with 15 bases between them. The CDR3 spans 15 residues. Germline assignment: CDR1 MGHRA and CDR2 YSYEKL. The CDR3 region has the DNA TGCGCCAGCAGCCTACAGGGAGGATGGGACACTGAAGCTTTCTTT. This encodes CASSLQGGWDTEAFF.

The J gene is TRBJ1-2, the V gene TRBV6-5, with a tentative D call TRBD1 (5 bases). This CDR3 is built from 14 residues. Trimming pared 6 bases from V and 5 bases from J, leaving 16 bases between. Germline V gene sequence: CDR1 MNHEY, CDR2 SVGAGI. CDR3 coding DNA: TGTGCCAGCAGAGGGGAATTGAGGGGTTATGGCTACACCTTC. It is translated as CASRGELRGYGYTF.

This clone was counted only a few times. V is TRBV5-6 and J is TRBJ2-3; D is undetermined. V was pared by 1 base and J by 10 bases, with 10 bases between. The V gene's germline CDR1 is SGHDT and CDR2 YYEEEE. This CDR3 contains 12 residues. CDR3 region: CASSLSKMSQYF. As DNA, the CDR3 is TGTGCCAGCAGCTTGTCGAAAATGTCGCAGTATTTT.

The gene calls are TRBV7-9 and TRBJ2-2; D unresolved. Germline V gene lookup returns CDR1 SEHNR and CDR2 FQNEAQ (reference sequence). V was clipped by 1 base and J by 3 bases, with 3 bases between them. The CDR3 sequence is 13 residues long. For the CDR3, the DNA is TGTGCCAGCAGCTTAGTTGACACCGGGGAGCTGTTTTTT. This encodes CASSLVDTGELFF. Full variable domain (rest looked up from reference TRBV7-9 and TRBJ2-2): DTGVSQNPRHKITKRGQNVTFRCDPISEHNRLYWYRQTLGQGPEFLTYFQNEAQLEKSRLLSDRFSAERPKGSFSTLEIQRTEQGDSAMYLCASSLVDTGELFFGEGSRLTVL.

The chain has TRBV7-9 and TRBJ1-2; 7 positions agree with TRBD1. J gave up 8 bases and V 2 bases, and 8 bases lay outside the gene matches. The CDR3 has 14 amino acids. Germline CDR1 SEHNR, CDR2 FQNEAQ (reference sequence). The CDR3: CASSLSGGQWGYTF. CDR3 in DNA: TGTGCCAGCAGCTTAAGTGGGGGACAGTGGGGCTACACCTTC. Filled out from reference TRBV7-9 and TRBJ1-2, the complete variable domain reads DTGVSQNPRHKITKRGQNVTFRCDPISEHNRLYWYRQTLGQGPEFLTYFQNEAQLEKSRLLSDRFSAERPKGSFSTLEIQRTEQGDSAMYLCASSLSGGQWGYTFGSGTRLTVV.

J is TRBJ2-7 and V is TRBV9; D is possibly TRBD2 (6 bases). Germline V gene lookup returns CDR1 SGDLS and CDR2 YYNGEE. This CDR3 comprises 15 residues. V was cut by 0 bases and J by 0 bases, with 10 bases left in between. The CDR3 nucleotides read TGTGCCAGCAGCGTAGACGCGGGGCTCTCCTACGAGCAGTACTTC. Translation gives CASSVDAGLSYEQYF.

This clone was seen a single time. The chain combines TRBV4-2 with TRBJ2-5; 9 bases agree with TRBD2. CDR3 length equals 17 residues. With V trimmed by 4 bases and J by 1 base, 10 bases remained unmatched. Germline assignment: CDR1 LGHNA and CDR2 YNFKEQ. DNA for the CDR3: TGTGCCAGCAGCCTTTCCCCCGGGACTAGCAGCCAAGAGACCCAGTACTTC. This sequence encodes CASSLSPGTSSQETQYF.

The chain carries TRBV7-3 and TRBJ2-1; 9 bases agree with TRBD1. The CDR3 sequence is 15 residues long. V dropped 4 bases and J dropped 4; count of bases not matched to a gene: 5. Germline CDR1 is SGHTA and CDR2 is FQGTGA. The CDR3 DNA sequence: TGTGCCAGCAGCTCGGACAGGGGAACTTACAATGAGCAGTTCTTC. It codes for CASSSDRGTYNEQFF.

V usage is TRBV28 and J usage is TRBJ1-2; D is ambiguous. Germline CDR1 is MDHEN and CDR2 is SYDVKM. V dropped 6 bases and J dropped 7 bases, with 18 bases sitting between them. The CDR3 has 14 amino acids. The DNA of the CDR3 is TGTGCCAGCAGGTCCGGCCCCGCCTTGGGTGGCTACACCTTC. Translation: CASRSGPALGGYTF.